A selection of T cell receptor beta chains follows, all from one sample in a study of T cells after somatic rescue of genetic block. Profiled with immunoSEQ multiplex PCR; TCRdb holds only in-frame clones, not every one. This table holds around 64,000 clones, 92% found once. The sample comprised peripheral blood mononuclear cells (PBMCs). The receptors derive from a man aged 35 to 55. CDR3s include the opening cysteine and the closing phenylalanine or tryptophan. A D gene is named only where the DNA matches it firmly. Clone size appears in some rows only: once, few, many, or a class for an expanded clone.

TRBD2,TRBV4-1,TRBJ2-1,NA,TGCGCCAGCAGCCAAGATATGGCCCGGACTAGCGGCATCTACAATGAGCAGTTCTTC,CASSQDMARTSGIYNEQFF
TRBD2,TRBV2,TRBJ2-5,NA,TGTGCCAGCACCGGGGCCAGCGGGAGAGATGAGACCCAGTACTTC,CASTGASGRDETQYF
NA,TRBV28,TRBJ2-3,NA,TGTGCCAGCAGAAACCGGCAGCTCACAGATACGCAGTATTTT,CASRNRQLTDTQYF
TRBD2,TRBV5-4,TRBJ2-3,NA,TGTGCCAGCAGCTCAGCTAGCGGTAGCACAGATACGCAGTATTTT,CASSSASGSTDTQYF
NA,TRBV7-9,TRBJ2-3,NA,TGTGCCAGCAGCTTAGCGACCCGACCCGGTGGGGATACGCAGTATTTT,CASSLATRPGGDTQYF
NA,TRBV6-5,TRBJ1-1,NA,TGTGCCAGCAGTTCTCACACTGAAGCTTTCTTT,CASSSHTEAFF
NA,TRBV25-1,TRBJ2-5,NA,TGTGCCAGCAGTGAAATAGGGTGGGAGACCCAGTACTTC,CASSEIGWETQYF
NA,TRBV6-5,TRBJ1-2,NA,TGTGCCAGCAGTTTATGGGACTTTGGCTACACCTTC,CASSLWDFGYTF
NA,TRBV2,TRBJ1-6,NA,TGTGCCAGCAAACGGGGACGGGAAGGCTCACCCCTCCACTTT,CASKRGREGSPLHF
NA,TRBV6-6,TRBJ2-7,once,TGTGCCAGCAGTTACTCGACCTACGAGCAGTACTTC,CASSYSTYEQYF
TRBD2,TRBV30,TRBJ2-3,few,TGTGCCTGGAGCGGAAGGCGGGGGGGGGTCACAGATACGCAGTATTTT,CAWSGRRGGVTDTQYF
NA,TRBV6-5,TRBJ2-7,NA,TGTGCCAGCAGTTACGAGAATTACGAGCAGTACTTC,CASSYENYEQYF
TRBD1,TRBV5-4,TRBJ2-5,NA,TGTGCCAGCAGCTTCGGACAGGGGGGGGAGACCCAGTACTTC,CASSFGQGGETQYF
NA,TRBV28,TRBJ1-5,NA,TGTGCCAGCAGTTTGTGGGGCTCTCAGCCCCAGCATTTT,CASSLWGSQPQHF
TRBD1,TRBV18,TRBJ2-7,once,TGTGCCAGCTCCCCCTGGGACAGAAGCTCCTACGAGCAGTACTTC,CASSPWDRSSYEQYF
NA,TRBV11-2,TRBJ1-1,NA,TGTGCCAGCAACCACCCAGGGGAAAACACTGAAGCTTTCTTT,CASNHPGENTEAFF
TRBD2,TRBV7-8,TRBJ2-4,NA,TGTGCCAGCAGCCCTCTACTAGCGGGGGGAAAAAACATTCAGTACTTC,CASSPLLAGGKNIQYF
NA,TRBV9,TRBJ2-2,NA,TGTGCCAGCAAGGGCCAGGTGTTCGGGGAGCTGTTTTTT,CASKGQVFGELFF
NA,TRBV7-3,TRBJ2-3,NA,TGTGCCAGCAGACTCTCAGGGGTTAGGCGTACAGATACGCAGTATTTT,CASRLSGVRRTDTQYF
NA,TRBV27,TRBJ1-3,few,TGTGCCAGCAGTTCAACCTGGGCACGGAGTGGCTCTGGAAACACCATATATTTT,CASSSTWARSGSGNTIYF
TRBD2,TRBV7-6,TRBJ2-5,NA,TGTGCCAGCAGCCGCGGACTAGCGGAATCCCAAGAGACCCAGTACTTC,CASSRGLAESQETQYF
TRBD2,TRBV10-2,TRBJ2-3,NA,TGCGCCAGCAGACTAGCGGGGGTCTCTGATACGCAGTATTTT,CASRLAGVSDTQYF
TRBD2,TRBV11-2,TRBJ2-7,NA,TGTGCCAGCAGACCACCTCTAGCGGGCGCCTACGAGCAGTACTTC,CASRPPLAGAYEQYF
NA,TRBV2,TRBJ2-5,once,TGTGCCAGCAGTGAGGAAAGGGGGAGGGAGACCCAGTACTTC,CASSEERGRETQYF
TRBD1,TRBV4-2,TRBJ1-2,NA,TGTGCCAGCAGCCCCCGGACAGGGCCCTATGGCTACACCTTC,CASSPRTGPYGYTF
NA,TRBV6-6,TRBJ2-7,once,TGTGCCAGCAGAACGCCGGGAAGTACCTACGAGCAGTACTTC,CASRTPGSTYEQYF
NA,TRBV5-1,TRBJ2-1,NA,TGCGCCAGCAGCTTGGATCCGGGAAAGGGGGCCTACAATGAGCAGTTCTTC,CASSLDPGKGAYNEQFF
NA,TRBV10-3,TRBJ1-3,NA,TGTGCCACCAACGGGGACCCGATAAACACCATATATTTT,CATNGDPINTIYF
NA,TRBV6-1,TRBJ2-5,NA,TGTGCCAGCAGTGGTGGGGGGACAGAAGAGACCCAGTACTTC,CASSGGGTEETQYF
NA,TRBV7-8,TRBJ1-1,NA,TGTGCCAGCAGCTTGGACAATACAATGACTGAAGCTTTCTTT,CASSLDNTMTEAFF